These T cell receptor beta chains were read from a single sample in a study of blood T cell repertoires in COVID-19. TCRdb's copy holds only in-frame clones and misses some; the assay was immunoSEQ multiplex PCR. The table has about 250,000 clones, around nine tenths seen once. Sequenced sample: peripheral blood. The source of these receptors is a woman aged 60-75 years who had recovered from COVID-19. CDR3s include the opening cysteine and the closing phenylalanine or tryptophan. D genes are given only for firm matches. Clone size appears in some rows only: once, few, many, or a class for an expanded clone.

TRBV2	NA	NA	TRBJ1-5	14	CASSEQGHDQPQHF	TGTGCCAGCAGTGAACAGGGACATGATCAGCCCCAGCATTTT
TRBV5-1	NA	NA	TRBJ2-2	14	CASGGQGLIGELFF	TGCGCCAGCGGCGGGCAGGGGCTGATCGGGGAGCTGTTTTTT
TRBV6-5	NA	NA	TRBJ2-1	14	CASSSLSSYNEQFF	TGTGCCAGCAGTAGCCTTAGCTCCTACAATGAGCAGTTCTTC
TRBV5-1	NA	TRBD2	TRBJ2-1	15	CASSLTSGFYNEQFF	TGCGCCAGCAGCCTCACTAGCGGGTTCTACAATGAGCAGTTCTTC
TRBV5-1	NA	NA	TRBJ1-2	15	CASSLAGEANYGYTF	TGCGCCAGCAGCTTGGCCGGGGAAGCTAACTATGGCTACACCTTC
TRBV18	NA	TRBD1	TRBJ1-5	12	CASSLTGEPQHF	TGTGCCAGCTCACTCACAGGGGAGCCCCAGCATTTT
TRBV3-1/TRBV3-2	NA	NA	TRBJ1-4	12	CASSQAPEKLFF	TGTGCCAGCAGCCAAGCTCCTGAAAAACTGTTTTTT
TRBV2	NA	NA	TRBJ1-1	14	CASSEFRGYTEAFF	TGTGCCAGCAGTGAGTTCCGGGGGTACACTGAAGCTTTCTTT
TRBV12-3/TRBV12-4	NA	NA	TRBJ1-4	13	CASSWGDGEKLFF	TGTGCCAGCAGTTGGGGAGATGGGGAAAAACTGTTTTTT
TRBV7-3	NA	TRBD2	TRBJ2-3	17	CASSSLGGGVRTDTQYF	TGTGCCAGCAGCTCCCTGGGCGGGGGGGTCCGCACAGATACGCAGTATTTT
TRBV7-6	NA	TRBD1	TRBJ2-7	15	CASSLMSGGLNEQYF	TGTGCCAGCAGCTTAATGTCAGGGGGCCTCAACGAGCAGTACTTC
TRBV20-1	NA	TRBD1	TRBJ1-2	11	CSASRGEGYTF	TGCAGTGCTAGCAGGGGGGAAGGCTACACCTTC
TRBV7-2	few	NA	TRBJ1-1	13	CASSLSGDTEAFF	TGTGCCAGCAGTCTCTCGGGGGACACTGAAGCTTTCTTT
TRBV11-2	NA	NA	TRBJ1-4	15	CASSLSHQGNEKLFF	TGTGCCAGCAGCTTATCACACCAGGGTAATGAAAAACTGTTTTTT
TRBV6-2/TRBV6-3	NA	NA	TRBJ1-4	13	CASSHGGWEKLFF	TGTGCCAGCAGTCACGGGGGTTGGGAAAAACTGTTTTTT
TRBV6-5	once	NA	TRBJ1-1	15	CASSPHGPRSTEAFF	TGTGCCAGCAGTCCCCATGGCCCCCGGAGCACTGAAGCTTTCTTT
TRBV9	few	TRBD2	TRBJ2-7	15	CASSVLAGGDDEQYF	TGTGCCAGCAGCGTACTAGCGGGGGGTGACGACGAGCAGTACTTC
TRBV5-6	few	NA	TRBJ1-1	11	CASSSTGEAFF	TGTGCCAGCAGCTCTACTGGTGAAGCTTTCTTT
TRBV5-5	NA	TRBD1	TRBJ1-3	16	CASSSYDRDSGNTIYF	TGTGCCAGCAGCTCCTATGACAGGGACTCTGGAAACACCATATATTTT
TRBV27	once	NA	TRBJ2-2	13	CASSSLATGELFF	TGTGCCAGCAGTAGTCTAGCGACCGGGGAGCTGTTTTTT
TRBV7-2	NA	TRBD1	TRBJ1-2	14	CASSSGQGAYGYTF	TGTGCCAGCAGCTCCGGACAGGGGGCATATGGCTACACCTTC
TRBV7-3	NA	NA	TRBJ2-2	15	CASSFGGPNTGELFF	TGTGCCAGCAGCTTCGGAGGGCCGAACACCGGGGAGCTGTTTTTT
TRBV7-2	NA	NA	TRBJ1-2	14	CASSHPRSLYGYTF	TGTGCCAGCAGCCATCCGAGAAGCCTCTATGGCTACACCTTC
TRBV28	NA	NA	TRBJ1-2	16	CASREPRGASNYGYTF	TGTGCCAGCAGAGAGCCTCGGGGGGCATCCAACTATGGCTACACCTTC
TRBV28	NA	TRBD1	TRBJ1-1	14	CASSRGLFTTEAFF	TGTGCCAGCAGCAGGGGGCTATTCACCACTGAAGCTTTCTTT
TRBV2	NA	NA	TRBJ1-1	16	CASSEAYRPHRPCAFF	TGTGCCAGCAGTGAAGCTTACAGGCCCCATCGACCTTGCGCTTTCTTT
TRBV19	NA	NA	TRBJ1-5	15	CASSISSYSNQPQHF	TGTGCCAGTAGTATATCCAGTTATAGCAATCAGCCCCAGCATTTT
TRBV11-2	NA	TRBD1	TRBJ2-7	15	CASSLTQGQNYEQYF	TGTGCCAGCAGCCTTACCCAGGGACAGAATTACGAGCAGTACTTC
TRBV5-1	NA	TRBD1	TRBJ1-3	15	CASSFGTGFGNTIYF	TGCGCCAGCAGCTTCGGGACAGGGTTCGGAAACACCATATATTTT
TRBV20-1	once	NA	TRBJ1-5	13	CSASGDNNQPQHF	TGCAGTGCTAGTGGGGACAACAATCAGCCCCAGCATTTT
TRBV18	NA	NA	TRBJ1-4	15	CASSPYRDPREKLFF	TGTGCCAGCTCACCATACAGGGACCCACGAGAAAAACTGTTTTTT
TRBV11-1	NA	TRBD1	TRBJ2-7	15	CASSLLDRGPYEQYF	TGTGCCAGCAGCCTCCTAGACAGGGGGCCCTACGAGCAGTACTTC
TRBV15	NA	NA	TRBJ2-3	15	CATSDSGGGTDTQYF	TGTGCCACCAGCGATAGCGGAGGGGGCACAGATACGCAGTATTTT
TRBV10-3	NA	TRBD1	TRBJ2-7	16	CAISGQGQKTSNEQYF	TGTGCCATCAGTGGGCAGGGACAGAAAACGAGTAACGAGCAGTACTTC
TRBV24-1	NA	NA	TRBJ2-1	15	CATSRALAGHREQFF	TGTGCCACCAGCCGAGCCCTAGCCGGGCATAGGGAGCAGTTCTTC
TRBV5-5	NA	TRBD1	TRBJ2-7	11	CASSLGTGEYF	TGTGCCAGCAGCTTGGGGACAGGGGAGTACTTC
TRBV10-3	NA	NA	TRBJ1-1	13	CAINSDRGTEAFF	TGTGCCATCAACAGCGACCGGGGCACTGAAGCTTTCTTT
TRBV6-5	NA	NA	TRBJ2-3	16	CASSYEDPFGRGTQYF	TGTGCCAGCAGTTACGAGGACCCATTTGGACGGGGTACGCAGTATTTT
TRBV10-3	NA	TRBD2	TRBJ2-1	14	CAIKGERGVNEQFF	TGTGCCATCAAAGGAGAGCGGGGGGTCAATGAGCAGTTCTTC
TRBV5-1	NA	TRBD1	TRBJ2-7	14	CASSLGQGSNEQYF	TGCGCCAGCAGCTTAGGACAGGGATCGAACGAGCAGTACTTC
TRBV19	NA	NA	TRBJ1-6	15	CASSIEGVRNSPLHF	TGTGCCAGTAGTATCGAAGGGGTTCGGAATTCACCCCTCCACTTT
TRBV28	NA	TRBD1	TRBJ1-1	16	CASSFLGGQENTEAFF	TGTGCCAGCAGTTTTCTGGGAGGACAGGAAAACACTGAAGCTTTCTTT
TRBV5-4	NA	NA	TRBJ2-6	16	CASSLADSSGANVLTF	TGTGCCAGCAGCTTGGCTGATAGCTCTGGGGCCAACGTCCTGACTTTC
TRBV27	NA	NA	TRBJ1-6	17	CASSSDLGLSYNSPLHF	TGTGCCAGCAGTTCTGACCTGGGACTCTCCTATAATTCACCCCTCCACTTT
TRBV5-8	NA	TRBD1	TRBJ1-1	14	CASSLDRANTEAFF	TGTGCCAGCAGCCTGGACAGGGCAAACACTGAAGCTTTCTTT
TRBV12-3/TRBV12-4	NA	NA	TRBJ1-4	13	CASSFWGGEKLFF	TGTGCCAGCAGTTTCTGGGGAGGAGAAAAACTGTTTTTT
TRBV15	NA	NA	TRBJ1-5	19	CATSRDRASGTHSNQPQHF	TGTGCCACCAGCAGAGATAGGGCTTCCGGGACACATAGCAATCAGCCCCAGCATTTT
TRBV19	NA	NA	TRBJ1-5	13	CASSIVGGQPQHF	TGTGCCAGTAGTATAGTGGGGGGTCAGCCCCAGCATTTT
TRBV4-1	NA	NA	TRBJ1-4	14	CASSPQGGNEKLFF	TGCGCCAGCAGCCCGCAAGGGGGTAATGAAAAACTGTTTTTT
TRBV28	NA	NA	TRBJ1-4	16	CAIPAAEGATNEKLFF	TGTGCCATCCCCGCCGCGGAGGGAGCAACTAATGAAAAACTGTTTTTT
TRBV7-3	few	NA	TRBJ1-1	13	CASSEQQDTEAFF	TGTGCCAGCAGCGAACAGCAGGACACTGAAGCTTTCTTT
TRBV7-2	NA	TRBD2	TRBJ2-1	18	CASSLEASGGVFFNEQFF	TGTGCCAGCAGCTTAGAGGCTAGCGGGGGGGTCTTTTTCAATGAGCAGTTCTTC
TRBV6-5	once	NA	TRBJ1-2	14	CASSYRGFSYGYTF	TGTGCCAGCAGTTACAGGGGTTTTAGCTATGGCTACACCTTC
TRBV7-6	many	TRBD2	TRBJ2-3	16	CASSRGAGVNTDTQYF	TGTGCCAGCAGCCGAGGGGCGGGGGTCAACACAGATACGCAGTATTTT
TRBV5-1	NA	TRBD1	TRBJ2-1	15	CASSSQTGSYNEQFF	TGCGCCAGCAGCTCCCAGACAGGGAGCTACAATGAGCAGTTCTTC
TRBV6-5	NA	NA	TRBJ2-3	16	CASSYSSTGGTDTQYF	TGTGCCAGCAGTTACTCGAGTACGGGAGGCACAGATACGCAGTATTTT